This T cell receptor (beta chain) was identified in a study of blood T cells in healthy people across ages. General study findings and limits: The lack of PBMC sorting stopped any conclusive naive versus antigen-experienced comparison. TCR beta diversity per million T cells fell roughly linearly with age.

In germline, CDR1 is LGHNA, CDR2 YNFKEQ. V was pared by 1 base and J by 2 bases, with 8 bases of the junction left unmatched. The CDR3 extends over 16 amino acids. In regard to this clonotype: No antigen is known for it.

The authors ran a second PCR of 7 to 11 cycles using a sample-barcoded 5' primer and a J-beta primer mix. A template-switch adaptor containing 12 random nucleotides labeled each cDNA molecule. Every sample gave at least 2.5 million paired-end reads containing CDR3. TCRdb redid the calling of the 5' RACE reads with MiXCR, one entry per CDR3 protein. The data show about 1.5 million distinct CDR3 sequences, with approximately 38% seen just once and 7.9% held by the top ten. The sample taken for sequencing was blood. The TCR was taken from a woman younger than 35 in good health. The chain recombines TRBV4-2 with TRBJ2-7, with 7 bases matching TRBD2. Here the CDR3 DNA reads TGTGCCAGCAGCCAAGTACCCCCTAGCGGTGCCTACGAGCAGTACTTC. Its translation is CASSQVPPSGAYEQYF.